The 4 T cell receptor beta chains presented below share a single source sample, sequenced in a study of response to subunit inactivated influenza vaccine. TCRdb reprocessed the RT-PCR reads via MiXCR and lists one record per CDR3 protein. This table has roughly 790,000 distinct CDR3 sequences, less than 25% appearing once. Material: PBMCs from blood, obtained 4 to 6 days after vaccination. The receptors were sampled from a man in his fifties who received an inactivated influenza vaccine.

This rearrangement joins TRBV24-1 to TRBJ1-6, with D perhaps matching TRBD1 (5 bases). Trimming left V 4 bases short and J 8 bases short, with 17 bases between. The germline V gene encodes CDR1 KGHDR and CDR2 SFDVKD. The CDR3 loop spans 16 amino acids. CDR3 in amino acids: CATSESDGARDSPLHF. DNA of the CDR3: TGTGCCACCAGTGAGAGTGACGGCGCCAGGGATTCACCCCTCCACTTT.

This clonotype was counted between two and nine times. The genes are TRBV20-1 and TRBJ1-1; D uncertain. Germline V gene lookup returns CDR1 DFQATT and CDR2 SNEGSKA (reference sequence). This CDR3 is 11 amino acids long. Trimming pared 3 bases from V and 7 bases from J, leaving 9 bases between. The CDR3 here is CSASRAFEAFF. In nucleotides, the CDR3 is TGCAGTGCTAGCCGGGCCTTTGAAGCTTTCTTT.

DNA of the CDR3: TGCGCCAGCAGCGGGCTGGGGGGAGCGGACACAGATACGCAGTATTTT. Protein: CASSGLGGADTDTQYF. The gene calls are TRBV5-1 and TRBJ2-3, with D possibly being TRBD2 (6 bases). Per germline, CDR1 SGHRS and CDR2 YFSETQ. The V end lost 4 bases, the J end lost 2 bases, and 17 bases lay between the germline ends. The CDR3 spans 16 residues.

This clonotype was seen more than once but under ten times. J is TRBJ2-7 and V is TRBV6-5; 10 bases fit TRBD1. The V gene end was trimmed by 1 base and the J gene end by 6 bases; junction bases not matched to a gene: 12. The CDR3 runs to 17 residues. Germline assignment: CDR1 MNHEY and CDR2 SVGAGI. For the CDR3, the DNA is TGTGCCAGCAGTTACTTTAAAGGACAGGGGGAAAGAGGCGAGCAGTACTTC. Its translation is CASSYFKGQGERGEQYF.